The subject of this entry is one TCR beta chain. Its target is unknown. These data belong to a study of long-term antiretroviral therapy in people with HIV. Sequencing relied on immunoSEQ assay v3.0, run at survey level. Assay: immunoSEQ multiplex PCR; the TCRdb copy retains only in-frame clones and omits some. Found here are 25,000 to 40,000 clones, approximately 90% of them singletons; the top ten hold approximately 12%. Regarding the study as a whole: Transplant donor controls retained higher diversity, though diversity increased after ART. HIV repertoires had narrower CDR3 length ranges than controls.

Germline values: CDR1 KGHSH, CDR2 LQKENI. Trimming cost V 3 bases and J 4 bases; bases outside gene matches: 12. The CDR3 length is 18 residues. V is TRBV18 and J is TRBJ1-1; 12 nucleotides line up with TRBD1. The receptor was derived from a man between 18 and 29 years old with HIV. Sequenced material: unsorted PBMCs, taken 1.1 years after starting antiretroviral therapy. The CDR3 DNA reads as TGTGCCAGCTCACCCCGGTTCGTGGGACAGGGGGCGAGCACTGAAGCTTTCTTT. Translation: CASSPRFVGQGASTEAFF.